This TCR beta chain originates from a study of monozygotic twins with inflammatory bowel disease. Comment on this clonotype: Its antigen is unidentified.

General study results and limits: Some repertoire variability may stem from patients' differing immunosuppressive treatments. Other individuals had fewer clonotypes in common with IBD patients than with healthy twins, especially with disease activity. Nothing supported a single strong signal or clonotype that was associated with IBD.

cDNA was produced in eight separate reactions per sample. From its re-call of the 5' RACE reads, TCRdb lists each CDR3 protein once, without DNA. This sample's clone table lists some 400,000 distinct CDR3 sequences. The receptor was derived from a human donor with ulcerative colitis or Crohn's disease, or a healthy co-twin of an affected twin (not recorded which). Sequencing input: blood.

CDR3 region: CASSLDGRSTTEAFF. V usage is TRBV5-1 and J usage is TRBJ1-1; the TCRdb call, TRBD1, lacks DNA for checking. The CDR3 has 15 amino acids. Germline lookup yields CDR1 SGHRS and CDR2 YFSETQ.